This is a list of T cell receptor beta chains from one sample in a study of cytomegalovirus exposure and HLA in healthy donors. Produced via immunoSEQ multiplex PCR; TCRdb's table is partial and in-frame only. The repertoire holds about 150,000 clones, with 76% as singletons. Sequenced material: PBMCs. All receptors come from a male donor in good health and CMV-seronegative. Both conserved end residues are part of each CDR3. D genes are given only for firm matches. The size field is filled for only some rows; it gives once, few, many or a size class.

v_call	d_call	clone_size	j_call	cdr3_aa	cdr3_nt
TRBV2	TRBD1	-	TRBJ2-5	CASSGGGAKTQYF	TGTGCCAGCAGTGGAGGGGGCGCGAAGACCCAGTACTTC
TRBV5-6	-	-	TRBJ2-1	CASSWATDYNEQFF	TGTGCCAGCAGCTGGGCTACAGACTACAATGAGCAGTTCTTC
TRBV7-2	-	-	TRBJ2-7	CASSLSTGPYGEQYF	TGTGCCAGCAGCTTAAGCACAGGGCCCTATGGGGAGCAGTACTTC
TRBV19	TRBD2	-	TRBJ2-3	CASSMTGLAGGLTDTQYF	TGTGCCAGTAGTATGACCGGACTAGCGGGGGGGCTGACAGATACGCAGTATTTT
TRBV5-6	-	-	TRBJ2-7	CASSFTVGGISPYEQYF	TGTGCCAGCAGCTTTACTGTAGGGGGTATCTCCCCCTACGAGCAGTACTTC
TRBV19	-	few	TRBJ1-5	CASRDTGQFSNQPQHF	TGTGCCAGTAGAGATACCGGACAGTTCAGCAATCAGCCCCAGCATTTT
TRBV27	TRBD1	once	TRBJ1-5	CASRQGTQPQHF	TGTGCCAGCAGACAGGGGACTCAGCCCCAGCATTTT
TRBV5-5	-	once	TRBJ2-2	CASSSLGQNTGELFF	TGTGCCAGCAGCTCTCTGGGACAGAACACCGGGGAGCTGTTTTTT
TRBV25-1	-	few	TRBJ2-5	CASSAPNQETQYF	TGTGCCAGCAGTGCTCCTAATCAAGAGACCCAGTACTTC
TRBV30	-	-	TRBJ1-5	CAWSVGGRSNQPQHF	TGTGCCTGGAGTGTGGGAGGGAGAAGCAATCAGCCCCAGCATTTT
TRBV28	-	-	TRBJ2-2	CASLRATGELFF	TGTGCCAGTCTCCGCGCCACCGGGGAGCTGTTTTTT
TRBV11-2	TRBD1	few	TRBJ1-2	CASSPSRGRYTF	TGTGCCAGCAGCCCCTCGAGGGGGCGCTACACCTTC
TRBV10-3	-	-	TRBJ2-2	CATQPGLLRPGELFF	TGTGCCACTCAGCCGGGACTCCTTCGACCCGGGGAGCTGTTTTTT
TRBV30	TRBD1	-	TRBJ1-2	CAFTGVSGYTF	TGTGCCTTTACAGGGGTGAGCGGCTACACCTTC
TRBV27	-	-	TRBJ1-5	CASKAGWLSNQPQHF	TGTGCCAGCAAAGCAGGATGGTTGAGCAATCAGCCCCAGCATTTT
TRBV5-1	-	-	TRBJ1-6	CASSLEGDTGTLLHF	TGCGCCAGCAGCTTGGAGGGGGACACCGGTACCCTCCTCCACTTT
TRBV6-5	TRBD1	-	TRBJ1-5	CASSEQGPPGPQHF	TGTGCCAGCAGTGAACAGGGGCCCCCAGGCCCCCAGCATTTT
TRBV4-1	-	-	TRBJ1-2	CASSQEAAAANYGYTF	TGCGCCAGCAGCCAAGAGGCGGCAGCAGCTAACTATGGCTACACCTTC
TRBV7-9	TRBD1	-	TRBJ1-5	CASSPGQGAQPQHF	TGTGCCAGCAGCCCTGGACAGGGGGCACAGCCCCAGCATTTT
TRBV7-3	TRBD2	-	TRBJ2-2	CASSPPSGGYTGELFF	TGTGCCAGCAGCCCCCCGTCGGGAGGGTACACCGGGGAGCTGTTTTTT
TRBV28	TRBD1	-	TRBJ2-7	CASSFPLRQGEYEQYF	TGTGCCAGCAGTTTCCCCCTCCGACAGGGAGAGTACGAGCAGTACTTC
TRBV19	-	-	TRBJ2-7	CASSQALSYEQYF	TGTGCCAGTAGTCAGGCCCTCTCCTACGAGCAGTACTTC
TRBV29-1	-	-	TRBJ1-2	CSVENPAGNYGYTF	TGCAGCGTTGAAAACCCGGCAGGGAACTATGGCTACACCTTC
TRBV5-1	-	-	TRBJ2-7	CASSLGTPPYEQYF	TGCGCCAGCAGCTTGGGGACACCTCCCTACGAGCAGTACTTC
TRBV9	-	-	TRBJ1-3	CASSVLAGSSGNTIYF	TGTGCCAGCAGCGTATTGGCAGGCAGCTCTGGAAACACCATATATTTT
TRBV2	-	-	TRBJ1-5	CASMDDAGSNQPQHF	TGTGCCAGCATGGATGATGCGGGTAGCAATCAGCCCCAGCATTTT
TRBV6-5	TRBD1	-	TRBJ1-5	CASRGQAQQPQHF	TGTGCCAGCAGGGGACAGGCTCAGCAGCCCCAGCATTTT
TRBV20-1	TRBD2	-	TRBJ2-1	CSAKRLADQFF	TGCAGTGCTAAAAGACTAGCGGACCAGTTCTTC
TRBV13	TRBD2	-	TRBJ2-4	CASSPRLAGTPLIAKNIQYF	TGTGCCAGCAGCCCCAGACTAGCGGGGACCCCGCTGATAGCCAAAAACATTCAGTACTTC
TRBV10-3	-	-	TRBJ2-3	CAISGHKDTQYF	TGTGCCATCAGTGGGCACAAGGATACGCAGTATTTT
TRBV9	TRBD1	-	TRBJ1-1	CASSAMGQERTEAFF	TGTGCCAGCAGCGCGATGGGACAGGAGAGGACTGAAGCTTTCTTT
TRBV5-5	-	-	TRBJ2-4	CASSQTVAKNIQYF	TGTGCCAGCAGCCAGACAGTAGCCAAAAACATTCAGTACTTC
TRBV2	TRBD1	-	TRBJ1-6	CASSAGTVNSPLHF	TGTGCCAGCAGTGCTGGGACAGTTAATTCACCCCTCCACTTT
TRBV28	-	-	TRBJ1-2	CASSFVQDDRGYGYTF	TGTGCCAGCAGTTTTGTACAGGACGATCGAGGCTATGGCTACACCTTC
TRBV28	TRBD1	-	TRBJ2-5	CASGPQGPGETQYF	TGTGCCAGCGGCCCACAGGGGCCGGGGGAGACCCAGTACTTC
TRBV6-4	TRBD2	-	TRBJ2-2	CASSSSGGNTGELFF	TGTGCCAGCAGCTCTAGCGGGGGAAACACCGGGGAGCTGTTTTTT
TRBV28	-	once	TRBJ1-5	CASGSLGRPNQPQHF	TGTGCCAGCGGGTCTTTGGGGAGACCCAATCAGCCCCAGCATTTT
TRBV6-1	TRBD2	-	TRBJ2-4	CASSDGGGARKNIQYF	TGTGCCAGCAGTGATGGCGGGGGGGCCCGAAAAAACATTCAGTACTTC
TRBV5-1	TRBD1	-	TRBJ2-2	CASSFPRGQENTGELFF	TGCGCCAGCAGCTTCCCCAGGGGGCAGGAAAACACCGGGGAGCTGTTTTTT
TRBV30	TRBD1	-	TRBJ1-4	CAWRGGQSSGEKLFF	TGTGCCTGGAGGGGGGGACAGTCCTCCGGTGAAAAACTGTTTTTT
TRBV2	-	-	TRBJ1-5	CASTEWGPSQPQHF	TGTGCCAGCACCGAGTGGGGCCCGAGTCAGCCCCAGCATTTT
TRBV28	TRBD2	-	TRBJ2-2	CASRGYLWTSGSARTGELFF	TGTGCCAGCAGAGGCTACCTGTGGACTAGCGGGTCCGCGAGGACCGGGGAGCTGTTTTTT